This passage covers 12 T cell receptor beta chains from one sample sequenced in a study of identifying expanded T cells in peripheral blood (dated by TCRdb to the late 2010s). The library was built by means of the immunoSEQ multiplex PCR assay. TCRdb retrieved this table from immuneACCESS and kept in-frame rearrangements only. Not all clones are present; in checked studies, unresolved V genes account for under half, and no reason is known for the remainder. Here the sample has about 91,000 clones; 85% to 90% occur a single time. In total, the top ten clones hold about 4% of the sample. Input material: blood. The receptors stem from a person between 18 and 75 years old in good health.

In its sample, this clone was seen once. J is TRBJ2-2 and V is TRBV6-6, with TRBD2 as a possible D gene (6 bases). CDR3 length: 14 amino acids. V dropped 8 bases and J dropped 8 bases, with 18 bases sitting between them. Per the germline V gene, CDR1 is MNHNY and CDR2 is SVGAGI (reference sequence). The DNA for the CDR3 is TGTGCCAGCTTGCGGCTCGCGGGGATGGGGGAGCTGTTTTTT. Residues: CASLRLAGMGELFF.

As DNA, the CDR3 is TGTGCCAGCAGCTTAGTTGGCGGGAGTGGCAATGAGCAGTTCTTC. Amino acid sequence: CASSLVGGSGNEQFF. The rearrangement links TRBV7-6 to TRBJ2-1; 7 bases map to TRBD2. The CDR3 length is 15 residues. J was trimmed by 6 bases and V by 1 base; bases with no gene match: 6. CDR1 and CDR2 from the germline V gene are SGHVS and FNYEAQ.

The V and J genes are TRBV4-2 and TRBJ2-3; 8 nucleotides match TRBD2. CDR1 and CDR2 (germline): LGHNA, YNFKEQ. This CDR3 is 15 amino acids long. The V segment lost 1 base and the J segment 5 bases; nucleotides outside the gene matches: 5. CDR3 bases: TGTGCCAGCAGCCAAGGGGTTAGCGGGGTAGATACGCAGTATTTT. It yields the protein CASSQGVSGVDTQYF.

CDR3 nucleotide sequence: TGTGCCAGCAGTGATCCCGGGACAGGAGGTGAAAAACTGTTTTTT. This encodes CASSDPGTGGEKLFF. This chain links TRBV28 with TRBJ1-4, with 8 nucleotides matching TRBD1. The junction had 9 bases not matched to a gene; V was cut back by 5 bases and J by 7 bases. Germline CDR1 reads MDHEN; CDR2 reads SYDVKM. The CDR3 totals 15 residues.

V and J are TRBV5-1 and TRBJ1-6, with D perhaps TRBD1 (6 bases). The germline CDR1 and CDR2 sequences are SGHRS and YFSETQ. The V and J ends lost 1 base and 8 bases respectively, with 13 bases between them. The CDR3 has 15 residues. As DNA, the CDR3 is TGCGCCAGCAGCTTGCTCAGGGGAGGTGATTCACCCCTCCACTTT. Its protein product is CASSLLRGGDSPLHF.

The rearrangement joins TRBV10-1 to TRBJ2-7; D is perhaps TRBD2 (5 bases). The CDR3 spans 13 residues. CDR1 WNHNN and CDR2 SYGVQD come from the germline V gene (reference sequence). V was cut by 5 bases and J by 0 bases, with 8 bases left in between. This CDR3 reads CASSSGSSYEQYF. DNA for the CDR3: TGCGCCAGCAGTAGCGGTAGCTCCTACGAGCAGTACTTC.

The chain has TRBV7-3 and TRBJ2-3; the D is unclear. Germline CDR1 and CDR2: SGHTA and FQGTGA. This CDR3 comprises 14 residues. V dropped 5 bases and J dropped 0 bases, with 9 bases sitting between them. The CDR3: CASSQRRSTDTQYF. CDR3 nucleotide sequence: TGTGCCAGCAGCCAGCGCCGCAGCACAGATACGCAGTATTTT. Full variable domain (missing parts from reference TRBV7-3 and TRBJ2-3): GAGVSQTPSNKVTEKGKYVELRCDPISGHTALYWYRQSLGQGPEFLIYFQGTGAADDSGLPNDRFFAVRPEGSVSTLKIQRTERGDSAVYLCASSQRRSTDTQYFGPGTRLTVL.

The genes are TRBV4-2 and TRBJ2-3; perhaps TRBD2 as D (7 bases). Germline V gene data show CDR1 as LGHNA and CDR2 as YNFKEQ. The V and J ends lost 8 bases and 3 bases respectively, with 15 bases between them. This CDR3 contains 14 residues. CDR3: CASARGGGTDTQYF. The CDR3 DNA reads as TGTGCCAGCGCGAGGGGAGGGGGTACAGATACGCAGTATTTT.

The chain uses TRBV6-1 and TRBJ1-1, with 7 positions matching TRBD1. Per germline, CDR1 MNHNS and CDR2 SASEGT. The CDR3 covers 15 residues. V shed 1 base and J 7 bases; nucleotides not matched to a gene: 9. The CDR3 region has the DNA TGTGCCAGCAGTGAAGATAAAGGGGGCTGGGGTGAAGCTTTCTTT. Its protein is CASSEDKGGWGEAFF.

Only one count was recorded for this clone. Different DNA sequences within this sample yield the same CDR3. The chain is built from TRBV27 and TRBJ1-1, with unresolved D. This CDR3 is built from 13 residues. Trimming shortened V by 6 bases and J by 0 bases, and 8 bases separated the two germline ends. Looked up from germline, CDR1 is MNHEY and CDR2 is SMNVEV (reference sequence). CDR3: CASSLSLNTEAFF. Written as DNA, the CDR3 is TGTGCCAGCAGCCTATCATTGAACACTGAAGCTTTCTTT.

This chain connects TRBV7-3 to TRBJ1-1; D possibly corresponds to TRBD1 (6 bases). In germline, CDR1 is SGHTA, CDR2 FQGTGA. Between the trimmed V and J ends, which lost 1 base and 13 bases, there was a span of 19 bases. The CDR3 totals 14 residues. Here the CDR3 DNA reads TGTGCCAGCAGCTTAATGGGCAGGGGCCTGTTTCTTTTCTTT. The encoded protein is CASSLMGRGLFLFF.

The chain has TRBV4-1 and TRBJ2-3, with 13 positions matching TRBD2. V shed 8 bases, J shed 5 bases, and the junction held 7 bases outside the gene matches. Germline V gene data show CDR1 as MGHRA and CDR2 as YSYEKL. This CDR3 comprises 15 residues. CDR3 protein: CASQGTSGTGDTQYF. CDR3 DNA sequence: TGCGCCAGCCAAGGGACTAGCGGGACCGGAGATACGCAGTATTTT.